This note documents a single T cell receptor beta chain sequence. The antigen remains undetermined. This CDR3 has 13 amino acids. Germline loops: CDR1 SQVTM, CDR2 ANQGSEA. With V trimmed by 6 bases and J by 4 bases, 8 bases remained unmatched. These data originate in a study of CD8+ T cells in alopecia areata. Study-wide points: Under tofacitinib, numerous expanded lesional clonotypes remained detectable in scalp and blood.

In each case, RNA was isolated and then reverse transcribed into cDNA as the sequencing template. The data were produced by immunoSEQ multiplex PCR, yet TCRdb's version contains in-frame clones alone and is incomplete. This table holds some 170,000 clones, about 53% found once. Stated treatment: oral pan-JAK inhibitor, 5-10 mg twice daily. The source of this sequence is a human donor with alopecia areata. The chain joins TRBV29-1 to TRBJ2-7; 8 bases fit TRBD1. This sample comprised CD8+ T cells sorted from blood, obtained at week 24, from a patient treated with tofacitinib. CDR3 DNA sequence: TGCAGCGTGAGGGCCAGGGGGCAATACGAGCAGTACTTC. Translation: CSVRARGQYEQYF.